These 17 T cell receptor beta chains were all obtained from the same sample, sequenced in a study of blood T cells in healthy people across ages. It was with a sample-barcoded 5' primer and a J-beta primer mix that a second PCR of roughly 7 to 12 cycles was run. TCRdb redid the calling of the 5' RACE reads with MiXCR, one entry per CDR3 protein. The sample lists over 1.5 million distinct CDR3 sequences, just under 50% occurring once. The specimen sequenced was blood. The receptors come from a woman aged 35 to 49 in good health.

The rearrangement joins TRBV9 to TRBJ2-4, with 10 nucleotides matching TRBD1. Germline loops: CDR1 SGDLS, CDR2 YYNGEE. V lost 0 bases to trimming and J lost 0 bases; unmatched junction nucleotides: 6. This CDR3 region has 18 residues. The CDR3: CASSVAGTGELAKNIQYF. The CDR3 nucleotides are TGTGCCAGCAGCGTAGCTGGGACAGGGGAATTAGCCAAAAACATTCAGTACTTC.

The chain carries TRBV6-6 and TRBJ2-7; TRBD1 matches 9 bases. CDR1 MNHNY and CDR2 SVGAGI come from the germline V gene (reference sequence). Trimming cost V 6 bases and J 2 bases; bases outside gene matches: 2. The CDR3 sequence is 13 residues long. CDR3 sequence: CASRNRGPYEQYF. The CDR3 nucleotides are TGTGCCAGCAGAAACAGGGGGCCCTACGAGCAGTACTTC.

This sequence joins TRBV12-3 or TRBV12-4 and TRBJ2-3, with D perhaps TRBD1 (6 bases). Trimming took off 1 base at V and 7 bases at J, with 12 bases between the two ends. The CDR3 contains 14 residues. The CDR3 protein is CASSLGQGLHTQYF. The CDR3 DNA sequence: TGTGCCAGCAGTTTAGGGCAGGGGCTACATACGCAGTATTTT.

The CDR3 loop is CASSQEAAGVQETQYF. The CDR3, as DNA: TGTGCCAGCAGCCAAGAAGCAGCGGGGGTACAAGAGACCCAGTACTTC. The chain is built from TRBV4-2 and TRBJ2-5, with 8 bases aligning to TRBD2. The CDR3 is 16 residues long. The germline V gene has CDR1 LGHNA and CDR2 YNFKEQ. Losses at the gene ends were 0 bases for V and 2 bases for J; bases not matched to a gene: 5.

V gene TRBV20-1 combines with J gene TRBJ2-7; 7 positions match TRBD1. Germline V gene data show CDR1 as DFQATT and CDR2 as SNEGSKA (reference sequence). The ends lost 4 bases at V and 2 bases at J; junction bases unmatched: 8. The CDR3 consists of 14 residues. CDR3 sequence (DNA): TGCAGTGCTATAACCATCACAGGGGCCTACGAGCAGTACTTC. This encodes CSAITITGAYEQYF.

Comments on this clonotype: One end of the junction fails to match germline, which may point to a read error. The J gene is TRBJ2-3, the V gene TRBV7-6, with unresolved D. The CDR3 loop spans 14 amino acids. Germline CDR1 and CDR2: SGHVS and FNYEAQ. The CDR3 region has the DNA TGTGCAAGCAGTACCATGGACGGCACAGATACGCAGTATTTT. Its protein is CASSTMDGTDTQYF.

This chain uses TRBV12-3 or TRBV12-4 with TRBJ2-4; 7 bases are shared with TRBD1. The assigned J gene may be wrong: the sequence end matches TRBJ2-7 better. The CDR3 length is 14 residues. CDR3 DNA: TGTGCCAGCAGACAGGGGCTACTCGGGTACGAGCAGTACTTC. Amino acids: CASRQGLLGYEQYF.

CDR3 DNA sequence: TGTGCCAGCGCGGGGAGGTTAAATGAGCAGTTCTTC. Translating gives CASAGRLNEQFF. The chain combines TRBV7-9 with TRBJ2-1; D possibly corresponds to TRBD2 (6 bases). Germline V gene data show CDR1 as SEHNR and CDR2 as FQNEAQ (reference sequence). The V and J ends lost 8 bases and 7 bases respectively, with 12 bases between them. The CDR3 spans 12 residues.

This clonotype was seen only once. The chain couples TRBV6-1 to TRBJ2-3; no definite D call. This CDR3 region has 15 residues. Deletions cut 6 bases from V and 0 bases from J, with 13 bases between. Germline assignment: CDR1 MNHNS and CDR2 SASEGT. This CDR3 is CASSHERLSTDTQYF. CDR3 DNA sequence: TGTGCCAGCAGCCACGAACGATTGAGCACAGATACGCAGTATTTT.

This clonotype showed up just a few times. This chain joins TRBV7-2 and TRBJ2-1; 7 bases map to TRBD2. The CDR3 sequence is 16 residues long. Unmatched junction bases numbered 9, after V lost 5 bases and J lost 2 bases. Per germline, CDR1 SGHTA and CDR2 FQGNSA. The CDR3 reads CASSTLGGGPYNEQFF. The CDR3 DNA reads TGTGCCAGCAGCACCCTCGGCGGGGGTCCCTACAATGAGCAGTTCTTC.

CDR3 protein: CASSQYSERETQYF. CDR3 in DNA: TGTGCCAGCAGCCAATACAGTGAGCGAGAGACCCAGTACTTC. The rearrangement joins TRBV3-1 to TRBJ2-5; D not resolved. Germline values: CDR1 LGHDT, CDR2 YNNKEL (reference sequence). With 2 bases removed from V and 4 bases from J, the gap between germline ends came to 11 bases. The CDR3 loop spans 14 amino acids.

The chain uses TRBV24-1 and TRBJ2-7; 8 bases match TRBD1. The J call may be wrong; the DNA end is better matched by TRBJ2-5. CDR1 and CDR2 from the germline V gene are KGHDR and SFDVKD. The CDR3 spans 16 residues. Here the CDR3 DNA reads TGTGCCACCAGTGATGATCCCCCGGGACAGGTTGAGACCCAGTACTTC. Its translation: CATSDDPPGQVETQYF.

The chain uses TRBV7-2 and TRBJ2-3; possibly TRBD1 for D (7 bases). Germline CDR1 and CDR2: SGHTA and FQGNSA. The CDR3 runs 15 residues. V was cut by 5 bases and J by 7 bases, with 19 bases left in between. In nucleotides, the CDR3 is TGTGCCAGCAGCCAACAGCAGGGGGGCGGGTATACGCAGTATTTT. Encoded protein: CASSQQQGGGYTQYF.

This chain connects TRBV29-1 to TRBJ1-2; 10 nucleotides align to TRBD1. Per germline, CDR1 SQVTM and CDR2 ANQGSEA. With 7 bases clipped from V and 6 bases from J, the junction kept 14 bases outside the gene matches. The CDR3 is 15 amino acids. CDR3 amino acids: CSAPSLFDRGHGYTF. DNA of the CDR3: TGCAGCGCTCCCTCACTATTCGACAGGGGGCATGGCTACACCTTC.

In nucleotides, the CDR3 is TGCAGTGCTAGTGTTACTAGCGGGGGGAGAGGTGAGCAGTTCTTC. This translates into CSASVTSGGRGEQFF. The V gene is TRBV20-1, the J gene TRBJ2-1, with TRBD2 identical over 12 bases. CDR3 size: 15 residues. V trimming: 3 bases; J trimming: 9 bases; junction bases outside the gene matches: 9. Per germline, CDR1 DFQATT and CDR2 SNEGSKA (reference sequence).

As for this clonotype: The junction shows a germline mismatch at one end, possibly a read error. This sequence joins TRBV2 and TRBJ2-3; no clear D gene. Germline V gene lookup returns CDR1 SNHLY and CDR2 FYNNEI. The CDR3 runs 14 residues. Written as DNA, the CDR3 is TGTGCCAGCAGTGACACGGACCGCACGGATACGCAGTATTTT. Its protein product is CASSDTDRTDTQYF.

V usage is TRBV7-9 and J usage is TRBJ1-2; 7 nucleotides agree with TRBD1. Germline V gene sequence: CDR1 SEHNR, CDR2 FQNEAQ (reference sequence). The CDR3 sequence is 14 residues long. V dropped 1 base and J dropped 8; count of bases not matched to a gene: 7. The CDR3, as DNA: TGTGCCAGCAGCTTAGTACAGGGGACTCTGGGCTACACCTTC. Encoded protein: CASSLVQGTLGYTF.